The next 9 T cell receptor beta chains were all read from a single sample in a study of blood T cells in healthy people across ages. Combining a sample-barcoded 5' primer with a J-beta primer mix, a second PCR ran for roughly 6 to 11 cycles. TCRdb called the 5' RACE reads again in MiXCR, with one record for every CDR3 protein. The sample contains 600,000 to 850,000 distinct CDR3 sequences, 35% to 45% of which appear only once. Material for sequencing was blood. The receptors come from a woman aged 60-70 years in good health.

With respect to this clonotype: A read error may account for a junction end that differs from germline. The chain is built from TRBV20-1 and TRBJ2-1, with D perhaps given as TRBD1 or TRBD2 (5 bases each). The V gene's germline CDR1 is DFQATT and CDR2 SNEGSKA (reference sequence). This CDR3 region has 12 residues. Written as DNA, the CDR3 is TGCAGGGCTAGGGGACGAACCAATGAGCAGTTCTTC. The encoded protein is CRARGRTNEQFF.

The V gene is TRBV6-6, the J gene TRBJ2-1; no firm D call. The assigned J gene may be wrong: the sequence end matches TRBJ2-7 better. Germline CDR1 reads MNHNY; CDR2 reads SVGAGI (reference sequence). This CDR3 has 14 amino acids. The CDR3 bases are TGTGCCAGCAGCCTCTCTTTCTCCTACAATGAGCAGTACTTC. Its protein is CASSLSFSYNEQYF.

The genes are TRBV5-1 and TRBJ1-2; D may be TRBD1 (5 bases). CDR1 SGHRS and CDR2 YFSETQ come from the germline V gene. This CDR3 is built from 13 residues. V lost 4 bases and J lost 8, with 15 bases in between. CDR3 DNA sequence: TGCGCCAGCAGCCCTCAGACAGTCCAGGGCTACACCTTC. Translating gives CASSPQTVQGYTF. Full variable domain (outside the CDR3, taken from reference TRBV5-1 and TRBJ1-2): KAGVTQTPRYLIKTRGQQVTLSCSPISGHRSVSWYQQTPGQGLQFLFEYFSETQRNKGNFPGRFSGRQFSNSRSEMNVSTLELGDSALYLCASSPQTVQGYTFGSGTRLTVV.

A few counts support this clonotype. A read error may account for a junction end that differs from germline. The J gene is TRBJ1-1, the V gene TRBV7-2; the match to TRBD1 covers 12 bases. The V gene's germline CDR1 is SGHTA and CDR2 FQGNSA. The CDR3 totals 15 residues. CDR3 sequence: CASSPRDRGHTEAFF. The CDR3 DNA is TGTGCCAGCAGCCCCCGGGACAGGGGGCATACTGAGGCTTTCTTT.

This clonotype was observed many times. The chain joins TRBV4-3 to TRBJ2-3, with D unresolved. This CDR3 is 13 amino acids long. CDR1 LGHNA and CDR2 YSLEER come from the germline V gene. V was cut by 1 base and J by 8 bases, with 10 bases left in between. CDR3 in DNA: TGCGCCAGCAGCCAAGGACTCGTCGGTACGCAGTATTTT. Its translation is CASSQGLVGTQYF.

This clonotype was picked up a small number of times. The chain employs TRBV5-1 and TRBJ2-1; no definite D call. Trimming took 5 bases from V and 5 from J, leaving 17 bases between them. CDR3 length: 15 amino acids. Germline lookup yields CDR1 SGHRS and CDR2 YFSETQ. The CDR3 DNA follows: TGCGCCAGCAGGCAGACTGGGCTAAGCGACAATGAGCAGTTCTTC. Protein product: CASRQTGLSDNEQFF. The entire variable domain, with the rest obtained from reference TRBV5-1 and TRBJ2-1, is as follows: KAGVTQTPRYLIKTRGQQVTLSCSPISGHRSVSWYQQTPGQGLQFLFEYFSETQRNKGNFPGRFSGRQFSNSRSEMNVSTLELGDSALYLCASRQTGLSDNEQFFGPGTRLTVL.

This chain links TRBV20-1 with TRBJ2-1, with 10 bases identical to TRBD2. Germline V gene lookup returns CDR1 DFQATT and CDR2 SNEGSKA (reference sequence). V was clipped by 3 bases and J by 9 bases; unmatched bases: 14. The CDR3 extends over 16 amino acids. The CDR3 coding sequence is TGCAGTGCTAGCCCGGGGCTAGCGGGAGACTATGGTGAGCAGTTCTTC. It codes for CSASPGLAGDYGEQFF.

This chain joins TRBV7-2 and TRBJ1-1, with TRBD1 matching 9 bases. V lost 4 bases to trimming and J lost 6 bases; unmatched junction nucleotides: 6. CDR1 is SGHTA, CDR2 FQGNSA, per germline. The CDR3 totals 14 residues. The CDR3 sequence is CASSSGQGSPEAFF. CDR3 coding DNA: TGTGCCAGCAGCTCGGGACAGGGTAGCCCTGAAGCTTTCTTT.

This clonotype was counted a single time. This may come from a read error, since a much larger clone is one base off. The chain combines TRBV5-1 with TRBJ2-5, with unresolved D. In germline, CDR1 is SGHRS, CDR2 YFSETQ. There are 13 residues in the CDR3. The germline V and J ends were trimmed by 4 bases and 11 bases, with 18 bases remaining between them. The CDR3 DNA sequence: TGCGCCAGCAGCGATGACCTGATCAATGAGCAGTACTTC. Its translation: CASSDDLINEQYF.